The rows below give T cell receptor beta chains drawn from one sample of a study of shared clonotypes between healthy human individuals. Produced via immunoSEQ multiplex PCR; TCRdb's table is partial and in-frame only. The sample includes about 2.1 million clones, 85% to 95% of them seen just once. Sequencing used naive CD8+ T cells from PBMCs. The receptors were gathered from a man aged 18 to 30 in good health. Some clones in this sample may be carry-over from other donors' samples. CDR3s include the opening cysteine and the closing phenylalanine or tryptophan. The order of the fields is J gene, clone size, V gene, D gene, CDR3 DNA, CDR3 protein. The D gene is left open where the match is weak. The size of a clone is reported for some rows only, either as once, few or many, or as a class for expanded clones.

J: TRBJ2-7
size: .
V: TRBV4-3
D: .
DNA: TGCGCCAGCAGCCAAGGGGATGACTACGAGCAGTACTTC
CDR3: CASSQGDDYEQYF

J: TRBJ2-7
size: .
V: TRBV6-5
D: .
DNA: TGTGCCAGCAGGGTGGGAGGTGACTACGAGCAGTACTTC
CDR3: CASRVGGDYEQYF

J: TRBJ2-3
size: once
V: TRBV30
D: .
DNA: TGTGCCTGGAGTTGGCGATCTAGCACAGATACGCAGTATTTT
CDR3: CAWSWRSSTDTQYF

J: TRBJ2-3
size: .
V: TRBV6-5
D: .
DNA: TGTGCCAGCTCAGGACGACCGAGCACAGATACGCAGTATTTT
CDR3: CASSGRPSTDTQYF

J: TRBJ2-7
size: .
V: TRBV11-2
D: .
DNA: TGTGCCAGCAGCCCCTACGGGGATCGGTCCTACGAGCAGTACTTC
CDR3: CASSPYGDRSYEQYF

J: TRBJ2-3
size: .
V: TRBV4-2
D: TRBD2
DNA: TGTGCCAGCAGCCAAGAGGCTAGCGGGAGACCAGATACGCAGTATTTT
CDR3: CASSQEASGRPDTQYF

J: TRBJ2-1
size: .
V: TRBV7-9
D: TRBD1
DNA: TGTGCCAGCAGCCAAACAGGGGTTGCCTACAATGAGCAGTTCTTC
CDR3: CASSQTGVAYNEQFF

J: TRBJ2-2
size: once
V: TRBV7-2
D: .
DNA: TGTGCCAGCAGCCCAAGACTAGGGAACACCGGGGAGCTGTTTTTT
CDR3: CASSPRLGNTGELFF

J: TRBJ2-5
size: .
V: TRBV4-1
D: .
DNA: TGCGCCAGCAGCCAGGACGCCGAAGAGACCCAGTACTTC
CDR3: CASSQDAEETQYF

J: TRBJ2-1
size: .
V: TRBV27
D: TRBD1
DNA: TGTGCCAGCAGTGACTCCGGGACAGCATACAATGAGCAGTTCTTC
CDR3: CASSDSGTAYNEQFF

J: TRBJ2-3
size: .
V: TRBV9
D: TRBD2
DNA: TGTGCCAGCAGCGCGCTCGGACTAGCGGGAGACACAGATACGCAGTATTTT
CDR3: CASSALGLAGDTDTQYF